One sample yielded the 20 T cell receptor beta chains listed below, sequenced in a study of T cells in Graves' hyperthyroidism and ophthalmopathy. RNA transcripts gave rise to amplified TCR beta CDR3 regions. The HTBI set primed first-round TCR CDR3 RT-PCR. Via MiXCR, TCRdb re-called the multiplex PCR reads, giving one row per CDR3 protein. The table has 250,000 to 350,000 distinct CDR3 sequences, 16% seen once; the top ten hold 33%. Source material: blood. The receptors shown here come from a man aged 25 to 40 with Graves' hyperthyroidism.

This clonotype was seen a few times. The V call is TRBV20-1, the J call TRBJ2-1, with D possibly matching TRBD2 (6 bases). V lost 4 bases and J 1 base, leaving 17 bases between the germline ends. The CDR3 spans 16 residues. CDR1 and CDR2 (germline): DFQATT, SNEGSKA (reference sequence). CDR3 nucleotides: TGCAGTGCTATTCCTCGCGCGGGGAAGTCCTACAATGAGCAGTTCTTC. This codes for CSAIPRAGKSYNEQFF.

This clonotype was observed at least ten times. This chain's CDR3 is CASSRVGTEETQYF. The DNA of the CDR3 is TGTGCCAGCAGCAGAGTCGGGACAGAAGAGACCCAGTACTTC. This chain links TRBV5-4 with TRBJ2-5; 7 bases match TRBD1. J gave up 3 bases and V 4 bases, and 6 bases lay outside the gene matches. The CDR3 runs 14 residues. The germline gives CDR1 SGHNT, CDR2 YYREEE (reference sequence).

This clonotype was seen more than once but under ten times. The rearrangement uses TRBV5-5 and TRBJ2-4; no firm D call. CDR1 is SGHKS, CDR2 YYEKEE, per germline (reference sequence). Trimming took off 1 base at V and 6 bases at J, with 8 bases between the two ends. The CDR3 is made up of 13 amino acids. CDR3 sequence reads: CASSLMAGNIQYF. The CDR3 region has the DNA TGTGCCAGCAGCTTGATGGCAGGAAACATTCAGTACTTC.

This chain links TRBV20-1 with TRBJ2-3, with D possibly being TRBD2 (5 bases). The CDR3 loop spans 14 amino acids. Deletions cut 0 bases from V and 6 bases from J, with 13 bases between. CDR1 and CDR2 from the germline V gene are DFQATT and SNEGSKA (reference sequence). The CDR3 bases are TGCAGTGCTAGAGATTACGGAGGTGGGGATACGCAGTATTTT. Translated: CSARDYGGGDTQYF.

The genes are TRBV20-1 and TRBJ2-1; 9 bases fit TRBD2. The CDR3 has 16 residues. With V trimmed by 6 bases and J by 7 bases, 16 bases remained unmatched. In germline, CDR1 is DFQATT, CDR2 SNEGSKA (reference sequence). DNA for the CDR3: TGCAGTGCCCAGCCGGGGGGTAGCGGGAGTGCGAATGAGCAGTTCTTC. Its protein is CSAQPGGSGSANEQFF.

This clonotype has ten or more counts. The chain has TRBV30 and TRBJ2-1; D ambiguous. V was pared by 0 bases and J by 0 bases, with 0 bases between. The CDR3 length is 12 residues. Per the germline V gene, CDR1 is GTSNPN and CDR2 is SVGIG (reference sequence). The CDR3 protein is CAWSVSYNEQFF. CDR3 bases: TGTGCCTGGAGTGTCTCCTACAATGAGCAGTTCTTC.

This clonotype was recorded a few times. The chain links TRBV18 to TRBJ1-5; D call uncertain. V was cut by 2 bases and J by 1 base, with 6 bases left in between. There are 14 residues in the CDR3. The germline CDR1 and CDR2 sequences are KGHSH and LQKENI. CDR3 nucleotide sequence: TGTGCCAGCTCACCAGGGCACAGCAATCAGCCCCAGCATTTT. Its translation is CASSPGHSNQPQHF.

This clonotype came up many times. The chain has TRBV2 and TRBJ1-5; the D gene is possibly TRBD1 (6 bases). This CDR3 contains 15 residues. Germline-derived CDR1 and CDR2 are SNHLY and FYNNEI. Trimming removed 10 bases from V and 2 bases from J, with 18 bases in between. CDR3 nucleotides: TGTGCCACCGGAGCCGGGACACAACGCAATCAGCCCCAGCATTTT. Its protein is CATGAGTQRNQPQHF.

The chain recombines TRBV10-3 with TRBJ1-5; the D gene is possibly TRBD1 (6 bases). The V gene's germline CDR1 is ENHRY and CDR2 SYGVKD. The CDR3 is made up of 15 amino acids. Deletions cut 6 bases from V and 2 bases from J, with 14 bases between. The CDR3 coding sequence is TGTGCCATCAGCGAAGGACAGCTGGGCAATCAGCCCCAGCATTTT. Amino acids: CAISEGQLGNQPQHF.

There are many counts of this clonotype. V usage is TRBV24-1 and J usage is TRBJ2-7; 9 nucleotides match TRBD2. Per germline, CDR1 KGHDR and CDR2 SFDVKD. The trim removed 2 bases at V and 1 base at J, leaving 2 bases unmatched. The CDR3 length is 15 residues. DNA for the CDR3: TGTGCCACCAGTGATTCTACTAGCGGGTCCTACGAGCAGTACTTC. As protein: CATSDSTSGSYEQYF.

This clonotype was counted at least ten times. The chain carries TRBV30 and TRBJ2-1; TRBD2 might be the D (5 bases). Trimming cost V 0 bases and J 8 bases, with 5 bases left between them. The CDR3 totals 11 residues. Germline CDR1 and CDR2: GTSNPN and SVGIG (reference sequence). CDR3 region: CAWSVADEQFF. The CDR3 region has the DNA TGTGCCTGGAGTGTAGCGGATGAGCAGTTCTTC.

This chain joins TRBV20-1 and TRBJ2-5; the match to TRBD2 covers 7 bases. CDR1 and CDR2 from the germline V gene are DFQATT and SNEGSKA (reference sequence). V lost 2 bases and J lost 1; bases outside the gene matches: 4. The CDR3 has 14 amino acids. CDR3 residues: CSARSGTIQETQYF. The CDR3, as DNA: TGCAGTGCTAGATCCGGGACTATCCAAGAGACCCAGTACTTC.

This clonotype was recorded many times. The J gene is TRBJ2-1, the V gene TRBV11-2, with 13 bases matching TRBD2. After removal of 4 bases from V and 4 bases from J, the junction contained 4 bases not matched to a gene. Looked up from germline, CDR1 is SGHAT and CDR2 is FQNNGV. The CDR3 extends over 16 amino acids. CDR3 residues: CASSSGTSGEYNEQFF. Here the CDR3 DNA reads TGTGCCAGCAGCTCTGGGACTAGCGGGGAATACAATGAGCAGTTCTTC.

The rearrangement joins TRBV9 to TRBJ2-1, with D possibly TRBD1 on 6 matching bases. V was shortened by 0 bases and J by 1 base, with 8 bases between the two germline ends. This CDR3 contains 15 residues. CDR1 SGDLS and CDR2 YYNGEE come from the germline V gene. The CDR3 nucleotides read TGTGCCAGCAGCGTAGAGGGGGAGTCCTACAATGAGCAGTTCTTC. It codes for CASSVEGESYNEQFF. Full variable domain (remainder filled in from reference TRBV9 and TRBJ2-1): DSGVTQTPKHLITATGQRVTLRCSPRSGDLSVYWYQQSLDQGLQFLIQYYNGEERAKGNILERFSAQQFPDLHSELNLSSLELGDSALYFCASSVEGESYNEQFFGPGTRLTVL.

In its sample, this clonotype was seen a few times. This chain connects TRBV5-8 to TRBJ2-2; 7 bases are shared with TRBD2. The CDR3 has 16 amino acids. Trimming cost V 7 bases and J 3 bases; bases outside gene matches: 12. Germline CDR1 SGHTS, CDR2 YDEGEE. The CDR3 loop is CASSGLGAGDTGELFF. The CDR3 bases are TGTGCCAGCTCAGGGCTGGGCGCGGGGGACACCGGGGAGCTGTTTTTT.

For this clonotype: A read error may explain this, as a much larger clone is one base away. The chain uses TRBV12-3 or TRBV12-4 and TRBJ2-7; D is possibly TRBD1 (5 bases). The CDR3 loop spans 12 amino acids. The CDR3 DNA sequence: TGTGCCAGCAGTTTAACGACAGCCGAGCAGTGCTTC. This gives the protein CASSLTTAEQCF.

V and J are TRBV12-3 or TRBV12-4 and TRBJ2-1; unclear D gene. The CDR3 length is 12 residues. V was cut by 3 bases and J by 9 bases, with 9 bases left in between. The CDR3 region has the DNA TGTGCCAGCAGTTTCTTGGAGACTGAGCAGTTCTTC. The encoded protein is CASSFLETEQFF.

The count of this clonotype is one. A clone one base away is much larger, so this may be a read error. The V gene is TRBV7-2, the J gene TRBJ2-3; the D is unclear. This CDR3 contains 12 residues. Germline V gene lookup returns CDR1 SGHTA and CDR2 FQGNSA. CDR3 sequence: CVSSFSSGTQYF. As DNA, the CDR3 is TGTGTCAGCAGCTTTAGTTCGGGTACGCAGTATTTT.

This clonotype was found many times. J is TRBJ2-1 and V is TRBV30; D is uncertain. V dropped 1 base and J dropped 7 bases, with 5 bases sitting between them. The CDR3 consists of 11 residues. From germline, CDR1 is GTSNPN and CDR2 SVGIG (reference sequence). The CDR3 region is CAWSEGNEQFF. Here the CDR3 DNA reads TGTGCCTGGAGTGAGGGAAATGAGCAGTTCTTC.

This clonotype was seen a handful of times. The CDR3 DNA sequence: TGTGCCAGCAGCTTCGGACTAGCAGGCGAGCAGTACTTC. Residues: CASSFGLAGEQYF. The J gene is TRBJ2-7, the V gene TRBV7-3; 8 positions match TRBD2. With 3 bases clipped from V and 6 bases from J, the junction kept 4 bases outside the gene matches. This CDR3 is built from 13 residues. From germline, CDR1 is SGHTA and CDR2 FQGTGA.